These 19 T cell receptor beta chains share one sample of origin, sequenced in a study of CD8 T cells in ankylosing spondylitis (dated by TCRdb to between 2016 and 2019). Results and caveats for the whole study, not just this receptor: Blood from ankylosing spondylitis patients appeared to be characterized by a TCR beta motif composed of under ten highly homologous amino acid variants.

To prepare the library, 5' RACE was applied. The instrument was an Illumina HiSeq 2500. TCRdb reran the public reads through fastp at Q25 and MiXCR, keeping productive beta chains. Each record represents a unique CDR3 protein, reported with the most common genes and DNA among its rows. Recorded for this sample are about 750,000 distinct CDR3 sequences; under 20% of them occurred a single time. Of the sample, 15% to 20% falls within the top ten clones. What these receptors recognize is not known. The material sequenced was blood, either unsorted or a sorted T cell fraction (not recorded which). The receptors were sampled from a male donor with ankylosing spondylitis.

V and J are TRBV6-1 and TRBJ2-3; TRBD2 aligns across 13 bases. The CDR3 is 17 amino acids. Germline V gene lookup returns CDR1 MNHNS and CDR2 SASEGT. V lost 7 bases, J lost 2 bases, and 9 bases stayed unmatched. CDR3 nucleotides: TGTGCCAGCAACGATCCGGGACTAGCGGGATCCACAGATACGCAGTATTTT. It is translated as CASNDPGLAGSTDTQYF.

This clonotype was detected only a few times. The chain carries TRBV6-1 and TRBJ2-3; 7 nucleotides agree with TRBD1. V lost 5 bases to trimming and J lost 1 base; unmatched junction nucleotides: 9. The CDR3 sequence is 16 residues long. In germline, CDR1 is MNHNS, CDR2 SASEGT. CDR3: CASSQGTQGGTDTQYF. The CDR3 nucleotides read TGTGCCAGCAGTCAGGGGACCCAGGGGGGCACAGATACGCAGTATTTT.

The J gene is TRBJ2-7, the V gene TRBV27; 7 bases align to TRBD1. This CDR3 comprises 15 residues. In germline, CDR1 is MNHEY, CDR2 SMNVEV (reference sequence). V dropped 5 bases and J dropped 2; count of bases not matched to a gene: 9. CDR3 sequence: CASSDSYRGPYEQYF. CDR3 nucleotides: TGTGCCAGCAGTGACTCCTACAGGGGTCCCTACGAGCAGTACTTC.

The rearrangement joins TRBV20-1 to TRBJ2-7, with unresolved D. The V gene's germline CDR1 is DFQATT and CDR2 SNEGSKA (reference sequence). The V and J ends lost 3 bases and 6 bases respectively, with 9 bases between them. The CDR3 loop spans 11 amino acids. CDR3 loop: CSARVGGEQYF. As DNA, the CDR3 is TGCAGTGCTAGGGTTGGCGGCGAGCAGTACTTC.

Only a few counts were recorded for this clonotype. The V and J genes are TRBV28 and TRBJ1-3; tentatively, D is TRBD1 (5 bases). V was cut by 6 bases and J by 8 bases, with 8 bases left in between. This CDR3 spans 11 amino acids. Germline V gene lookup returns CDR1 MDHEN and CDR2 SYDVKM. The CDR3 protein is CASRGDHTIYF. The CDR3, as DNA: TGTGCCAGCAGGGGGGATCACACCATATATTTT.

The chain couples TRBV20-1 to TRBJ2-4; TRBD1 or TRBD2 may be the D gene (5 bases each). The CDR3 runs 17 residues. From germline, CDR1 is DFQATT and CDR2 SNEGSKA (reference sequence). V lost 6 bases to trimming and J lost 0 bases, with 21 bases between them. The CDR3 nucleotides are TGCAGTGCAGACCGGGACGGATACCGATTAGCCAAAAACATTCAGTACTTC. This translates into CSADRDGYRLAKNIQYF.

In this sample, this clonotype turned up a few times. The chain employs TRBV12-3 or TRBV12-4 and TRBJ2-5; perhaps TRBD1 as D (6 bases). Trimming cost V 3 bases and J 4 bases, with 12 bases left between them. The CDR3 contains 14 residues. CDR3 nucleotides: TGTGCCAGCAGTTTTGACAGGATTGGAGAGACCCAGTACTTC. This codes for CASSFDRIGETQYF.

As for this clonotype: One base away lies a much larger clone, so this may be a sequencing read error. The chain links TRBV6-5 to TRBJ2-1, with 12 bases lining up with TRBD2. The J segment lost 11 bases and the V segment lost 2 bases, leaving 10 bases of the junction unmatched. This CDR3 contains 16 residues. Germline CDR1 MNHEY, CDR2 SVGAGI. Here the CDR3 DNA reads TGTGCCAGCAGTTACGCCTGGACTAGCGGGACTCTTCAGCAGTTCTTC. Translated, it gives CASSYAWTSGTLQQFF.

A few counts support this clonotype. The rearrangement joins TRBV5-5 to TRBJ2-1; perhaps TRBD1 as D (6 bases). The CDR3 runs 15 residues. The V gene lost 6 bases and the J gene lost 2 bases, with 15 bases spanning the gap. Germline CDR1 reads SGHKS; CDR2 reads YYEKEE (reference sequence). Here the CDR3 DNA reads TGTGCCAGCACCAGAACAGGGATAACCTACAATGAGCAGTTCTTC. It encodes CASTRTGITYNEQFF. The variable domain in full, completed from reference TRBV5-5 and TRBJ2-1, reads DAGVTQSPTHLIKTRGQQVTLRCSPISGHKSVSWYQQVLGQGPQFIFQYYEKEERGRGNFPDRFSARQFPNYSSELNVNALLLGDSALYLCASTRTGITYNEQFFGPGTRLTVL.

V usage is TRBV4-3 and J usage is TRBJ2-7; possible D gene TRBD2, 6 bases. The CDR3 runs 15 residues. CDR1 is LGHNA, CDR2 YSLEER, per germline. Trimming pared 0 bases from V and 0 bases from J, leaving 9 bases between. Written as DNA, the CDR3 is TGCGCCAGCAGCCAAGATAGGGACTTCTCCTACGAGCAGTACTTC. Encoded protein: CASSQDRDFSYEQYF.

This clonotype has just a few counts. The CDR3 region is CSARWDRGYETQYF. CDR3 DNA: TGCAGTGCTAGATGGGACAGGGGGTATGAGACCCAGTACTTC. The J gene is TRBJ2-5, the V gene TRBV20-1, with TRBD1 matching over 11 bases. The V segment lost 2 bases and the J segment 5 bases; nucleotides outside the gene matches: 4. Germline CDR1 reads DFQATT; CDR2 reads SNEGSKA (reference sequence). This CDR3 spans 14 amino acids.

This chain connects TRBV5-5 to TRBJ1-6, with D perhaps TRBD1 (6 bases). The CDR3 consists of 15 residues. Germline V gene data show CDR1 as SGHKS and CDR2 as YYEKEE (reference sequence). V was shortened by 0 bases and J by 8 bases, with 12 bases between the two germline ends. CDR3 bases: TGTGCCAGCAGCTTGGGAGCAGGGGAGGATTCACCCCTCCACTTT. Translated: CASSLGAGEDSPLHF.

This clonotype was counted between two and nine times. The chain joins TRBV9 to TRBJ1-5; D may be TRBD1 (5 bases). Deletions cut 4 bases from V and 11 bases from J, with 19 bases between. Germline V gene data show CDR1 as SGDLS and CDR2 as YYNGEE. This CDR3 is built from 14 residues. CDR3 residues: CASSPGPQVSAQHF. The DNA of the CDR3 is TGTGCCAGCAGCCCAGGGCCCCAAGTCTCGGCCCAGCATTTT.

The V gene is TRBV12-3 or TRBV12-4, the J gene TRBJ2-1, with D perhaps matching TRBD1 or TRBD2 (5 bases each). This CDR3 has 13 residues. The V end was cut by 5 bases, the J end by 10 bases, with 15 bases between. The CDR3 coding sequence is TGTGCCAGCAGTCCCGGGACCTCCCGGGAGCAGTTCTTC. The encoded protein is CASSPGTSREQFF.

The sample holds many counts of this clonotype. The chain recombines TRBV5-1 with TRBJ2-1, with D unclear. V was clipped by 3 bases and J by 4 bases, with 11 bases between them. CDR1 is SGHRS, CDR2 YFSETQ, per germline. There are 14 residues in the CDR3. The CDR3 DNA sequence: TGCGCCAGCAGCTCCGGATTTCTATACAATGAGCAGTTCTTC. Translated: CASSSGFLYNEQFF.

This clonotype was counted a few times. The chain uses TRBV12-3 or TRBV12-4 and TRBJ1-1; D unclear. V lost 4 bases and J lost 0, with 12 bases in between. CDR3 size: 15 residues. In DNA, the CDR3 is TGTGCCAGCAGTTCCCGTGGGCAGCTGAACACTGAAGCTTTCTTT. Its protein is CASSSRGQLNTEAFF.

A word on this clonotype: One end of the junction is discordant with germline, which a read error may explain. The chain employs TRBV3-1 and TRBJ2-7; 9 bases map to TRBD1. The CDR3 is made up of 15 amino acids. The germline gives CDR1 LGHDT, CDR2 YNNKEL (reference sequence). The CDR3 DNA is TGTGCCTGCAGCCAGCCCGGGACAGGGACCTACGAGCAGTACTTC. Its translation: CACSQPGTGTYEQYF.

The gene calls are TRBV25-1 and TRBJ2-7; the match to TRBD1 covers 7 bases. The V and J ends lost 6 bases and 2 bases, in that order; junction bases with no gene match: 7. Germline loops: CDR1 MGHDK, CDR2 SYGVNS. CDR3 length equals 14 residues. CDR3 loop: CASSQTGAPYEQYF. The CDR3 coding sequence is TGTGCCAGCAGCCAAACAGGGGCTCCCTACGAGCAGTACTTC.

The chain carries TRBV3-1 and TRBJ2-3, with 7 bases identical to TRBD2. Germline trimming cut 1 base from V and 3 bases from J; bases unmatched to any gene: 10. This CDR3 contains 17 residues. Germline V gene sequence: CDR1 LGHDT, CDR2 YNNKEL (reference sequence). This CDR3 reads CASSQALEGAGTDTQYF. The CDR3 DNA follows: TGTGCCAGCAGCCAAGCTCTGGAGGGAGCGGGGACAGATACGCAGTATTTT.